A single sample gave rise to the 10 T cell receptor beta chains below, sequenced in a study of response to subunit inactivated influenza vaccine. TCRdb used MiXCR to reprocess the RT-PCR reads, holding one entry per CDR3 protein. Among 300,000 to 350,000 distinct CDR3 sequences listed, 20% to 25% were seen once. The sample here was PBMCs from blood, taken 21 months after vaccination. The receptors were gathered from a man in his fifties or sixties who received an inactivated influenza vaccine.

The CDR3 protein is CASSPPQGYGYTF. Here the CDR3 DNA reads TGTGCCAGCAGCCCCCCACAGGGCTATGGCTACACCTTC. V gene TRBV14 combines with J gene TRBJ1-2; TRBD1 is a possible D gene (6 bases). The V and J ends lost 4 bases and 4 bases respectively, with 10 bases between them. The CDR3 totals 13 residues. CDR1 and CDR2 (germline): SGHDN, FVKESK.

The rearrangement joins TRBV6-1 to TRBJ2-7; 12 bases align to TRBD1. J lost 0 bases, V lost 6 bases, and 9 bases had no gene match. The CDR3 loop spans 17 amino acids. CDR1 and CDR2 from the germline V gene are MNHNS and SASEGT. CDR3 protein: CASRTGTGGYLSYEQYF. The DNA for the CDR3 is TGTGCCAGCAGGACCGGGACAGGGGGCTATCTCTCCTACGAGCAGTACTTC.

This clonotype was found a few times. The V call is TRBV4-3, the J call TRBJ1-2; D ambiguous. The CDR3 runs to 13 residues. The ends were cut back, 1 base at V and 10 bases at J, with 13 bases in the middle. CDR1 LGHNA and CDR2 YSLEER come from the germline V gene. CDR3 sequence (DNA): TGCGCCAGCAGCCAAGTGGAGGGTTACTTCTACACCTTC. Residues: CASSQVEGYFYTF.

The rearrangement uses TRBV6-1 and TRBJ1-5, with D hard to call. Germline-derived CDR1 and CDR2 are MNHNS and SASEGT. This CDR3 spans 13 amino acids. With 5 bases removed from V and 2 bases from J, the gap between germline ends came to 7 bases. This chain's CDR3 is CASSRVGNQPQHF. DNA of the CDR3: TGTGCCAGCAGTCGTGTTGGCAATCAGCCCCAGCATTTT.

The sample holds a few counts of this clonotype. The chain joins TRBV4-3 to TRBJ1-4, with a possible D match to TRBD1 (5 bases). V was clipped by 0 bases and J by 3 bases, with 17 bases between them. The CDR3 length is 18 residues. Germline V lookup: CDR1 LGHNA, CDR2 YSLEER. Here the CDR3 reads CASSQDLYQGTANEKLFF. CDR3 DNA sequence: TGCGCCAGCAGCCAAGATCTTTATCAGGGAACGGCTAATGAAAAACTGTTTTTT.

V and J are TRBV5-6 and TRBJ2-5; D remains unclear. V lost 1 base and J lost 2, with 9 bases in between. The CDR3 is 14 amino acids. Per the germline V gene, CDR1 is SGHDT and CDR2 is YYEEEE. In DNA, the CDR3 is TGTGCCAGCAGCTTGTGGTACAGACAAGAGACCCAGTACTTC. Protein sequence: CASSLWYRQETQYF.

This chain links TRBV7-2 with TRBJ1-2; D perhaps matches TRBD1 (5 bases). The germline CDR1 and CDR2 sequences are SGHTA and FQGNSA. This CDR3 spans 13 amino acids. Trimming removed 1 base at V and 8 bases at J, with 11 bases between. Here the CDR3 DNA reads TGTGCCAGCAGCTTAGTAGGGGCCATGGGCTACACCTTC. It specifies CASSLVGAMGYTF.

The chain is built from TRBV25-1 and TRBJ2-3; D is ambiguous. The germline V gene encodes CDR1 MGHDK and CDR2 SYGVNS. Trimming cost V 1 base and J 3 bases, with 2 bases left between them. CDR3 size: 12 residues. The CDR3 DNA follows: TGTGCCAGCAGTGAATTTACAGATACGCAGTATTTT. Translation: CASSEFTDTQYF.

In its sample, this clonotype was seen a few times. The rearrangement uses TRBV28 and TRBJ2-7, with D perhaps TRBD1 (6 bases). CDR1 is MDHEN, CDR2 SYDVKM, per germline. The CDR3 is 16 residues long. V was pared by 5 bases and J by 0 bases, with 17 bases between. CDR3 nucleotide sequence: TGTGCCAGCAGTCCCCAGTGGGACAAGAGCTCCTACGAGCAGTACTTC. Its translation: CASSPQWDKSSYEQYF. The whole variable domain, filled in from reference TRBV28 and TRBJ2-7, reads DVKVTQSSRYLVKRTGEKVFLECVQDMDHENMFWYRQDPGLGLRLIYFSYDVKMKEKGDIPEGYSVSREKKERFSLILESASTNQTSMYLCASSPQWDKSSYEQYFGPGTRLTVT.

The V gene is TRBV4-3, the J gene TRBJ2-1, with TRBD2 matching 7 bases. V was pared by 4 bases and J by 4 bases, with 7 bases of the junction left unmatched. The CDR3 spans 15 residues. Germline lookup yields CDR1 LGHNA and CDR2 YSLEER. CDR3: CASSPGLVVYNEQFF. DNA for the CDR3: TGCGCCAGCAGCCCCGGACTAGTGGTTTACAATGAGCAGTTCTTC.